Listed below are T cell receptor beta chains from one sample, sequenced in a study of T cell responses to AZD1222 COVID-19 vaccine. The repertoire was sequenced with immunoSEQ multiplex PCR; TCRdb's copy has only in-frame clones and lacks some. The profile shows 100,000 or so clones, approximately 93% of them singletons. The sequenced sample was peripheral blood, obtained on day 0 of AZD1222 vaccination. These receptors were obtained from an adult in good health. Both conserved end residues are part of each CDR3. The D gene is left open where the match is weak. For some rows the clone size is stated as once, few or many, or as a class when expanded; others skip it.

D gene	CDR3 length	V gene	clone size	J gene	CDR3 protein	CDR3 DNA
.	13	TRBV30	.	TRBJ1-2	CAWSRQTDYGYTF	TGTGCCTGGAGTCGGCAGACGGACTATGGCTACACCTTC
.	14	TRBV6-5	once	TRBJ1-5	CAVGLPGPNQPQHF	TGTGCCGTGGGACTCCCGGGCCCCAATCAGCCCCAGCATTTT
.	12	TRBV30	.	TRBJ1-2	CAWFQVNYGYTF	TGTGCCTGGTTTCAGGTTAACTATGGCTACACCTTC
.	17	TRBV6-4	.	TRBJ2-1	CASSQEGGVSSYNEQFF	TGTGCCAGCAGTCAGGAGGGGGGGGTCAGCTCCTACAATGAGCAGTTCTTC
.	15	TRBV6-5	.	TRBJ1-2	CASRRVTGFGYGYTF	TGTGCCAGCAGAAGGGTTACGGGATTCGGCTATGGCTACACCTTC
.	14	TRBV7-2	.	TRBJ1-2	CASSLPPTGTGYTF	TGTGCCAGCAGCTTACCCCCCACAGGGACTGGCTACACCTTC
TRBD1	15	TRBV6-6	.	TRBJ2-2	CASSYGTVNTGELFF	TGTGCCAGCAGTTATGGGACAGTGAACACCGGGGAGCTGTTTTTT
.	10	TRBV4-3	.	TRBJ2-3	CASSSPTQYF	TGCGCCAGCAGTAGTCCTACGCAGTATTTT
.	12	TRBV25-1	.	TRBJ1-2	CASSEYSYGYTF	TGTGCCAGCAGTGAATATAGCTATGGCTACACCTTC
.	17	TRBV4-2	.	TRBJ1-1	CASSQGGEGRTLTEAFF	TGTGCCAGCAGCCAAGGTGGTGAGGGAAGGACCCTCACTGAAGCTTTCTTT
.	14	TRBV18	few	TRBJ2-1	CASRRTELANEQFF	TGTGCCAGCCGTCGCACGGAGTTAGCGAATGAGCAGTTCTTC
.	17	TRBV2	few	TRBJ2-2	CASRMGLPGVSTGELFF	TGTGCCAGCAGGATGGGCCTCCCGGGGGTATCCACCGGGGAGCTGTTTTTT
TRBD1	15	TRBV28	.	TRBJ2-3	CASSLLGQSTDTQYF	TGTGCCAGCAGTTTATTGGGACAGAGCACAGATACGCAGTATTTT
.	13	TRBV18	.	TRBJ1-3	CASSPTGGNTIYF	TGTGCCAGCTCACCAACAGGCGGAAACACCATATATTTT
.	17	TRBV19	.	TRBJ2-5	CASSPLQGIPSKETQYF	TGTGCCAGTAGTCCGCTACAGGGAATCCCTTCCAAAGAGACCCAGTACTTC
.	15	TRBV5-5	.	TRBJ1-2	CASSFVSQGVYGYTF	TGTGCCAGCAGCTTCGTCTCACAAGGGGTCTATGGCTACACCTTC
.	12	TRBV29-1	.	TRBJ1-1	CSVAGGGTEAFF	TGCAGCGTCGCCGGGGGGGGCACTGAAGCTTTCTTT
.	16	TRBV24-1	.	TRBJ2-2	CATSDLETGLTGELFF	TGTGCCACCAGTGATTTGGAGACAGGACTAACCGGGGAGCTGTTTTTT
.	13	TRBV2	once	TRBJ1-1	CASRPDTNTEAFF	TGCGCCAGCAGGCCCGACACGAACACTGAAGCTTTCTTT
TRBD1	22	TRBV28	.	TRBJ2-3	CASGKPLRDRVVLRLGTDTQYF	TGTGCCAGCGGAAAACCACTCCGGGACAGGGTGGTCTTAAGGCTAGGCACAGATACGCAGTATTTT
.	13	TRBV2	.	TRBJ1-2	CASSEATAYGYTF	TGTGCCAGCAGTGAAGCGACGGCCTATGGCTACACCTTC
.	13	TRBV5-1	.	TRBJ1-1	CASSLTANTEAFF	TGCGCCAGCAGCTTGACGGCGAACACTGAAGCTTTCTTT
.	17	TRBV9	.	TRBJ1-1	CASSVDPPVGLNTEAFF	TGTGCCAGCAGCGTAGACCCCCCGGTAGGACTCAACACTGAAGCTTTCTTT
TRBD2	16	TRBV6-5	.	TRBJ2-3	CASSYSLAGGRYTQYF	TGTGCCAGCAGTTACTCCCTAGCGGGGGGGCGATATACGCAGTATTTT
TRBD1	16	TRBV13	few	TRBJ1-2	CASSSTDRDARDGYTF	TGTGCCAGCAGCTCGACAGACAGGGACGCTCGTGATGGCTACACCTTC
TRBD1	16	TRBV4-2	once	TRBJ2-6	CASSLGTGSGANVLTF	TGTGCCAGCAGCCTAGGGACAGGCTCTGGGGCCAACGTCCTGACTTTC
.	14	TRBV14	.	TRBJ1-6	CASSQSGQGSPLHF	TGTGCCAGCAGCCAGTCGGGGCAAGGATCACCCCTCCACTTT
TRBD1	18	TRBV9	.	TRBJ1-2	CASSGGTASREYLSGYTF	TGTGCCAGCAGCGGAGGGACAGCGAGTCGAGAGTACCTATCCGGCTACACCTTC
TRBD1	10	TRBV19	.	TRBJ1-1	CATRQGVTFF	TGTGCCACCCGACAGGGAGTGACTTTCTTT
TRBD1	19	TRBV7-8	many	TRBJ1-5	CASSLEGTPHGQGNQPQHF	TGTGCCAGCAGCTTAGAGGGGACGCCCCACGGACAGGGCAATCAGCCCCAGCATTTT